Detailed here is one T cell receptor (beta chain). Its target is not known. These data originate in a study of T cells after yellow fever vaccination. General study points: Post-booster reappearance was seen for most primary-vaccination clones (around 97% CD4, around 88% CD8). A weaker but faster secondary response was observed, peaking on day 5 versus 15.

They built TCR cDNA with 5'RACE template switching, a step that put in a universal primer site and UMIs. MiXCR was run by TCRdb on the 5' RACE reads, yielding one entry per CDR3 protein. Of about 350,000 distinct CDR3 sequences listed, approximately 12% are singletons. Per germline, CDR1 MNHEY and CDR2 SVGAGI. V was cut by 0 bases and J by 7 bases, with 13 bases left in between. The CDR3 is 16 amino acids. Sample: CD4+ T cells sorted from PBMCs, taken 15 days after the yellow fever booster vaccination. The V and J genes are TRBV6-5 and TRBJ1-6; a possible D gene is TRBD1 (5 bases). The TCR originated in a man aged 18 to 35 who received the YFV17D yellow fever vaccine. For the CDR3, the DNA is TGTGCCAGCAGTTACTCGGCCGGGGCGGGGAATTCACCCCTCCACTTT. Its translation: CASSYSAGAGNSPLHF.